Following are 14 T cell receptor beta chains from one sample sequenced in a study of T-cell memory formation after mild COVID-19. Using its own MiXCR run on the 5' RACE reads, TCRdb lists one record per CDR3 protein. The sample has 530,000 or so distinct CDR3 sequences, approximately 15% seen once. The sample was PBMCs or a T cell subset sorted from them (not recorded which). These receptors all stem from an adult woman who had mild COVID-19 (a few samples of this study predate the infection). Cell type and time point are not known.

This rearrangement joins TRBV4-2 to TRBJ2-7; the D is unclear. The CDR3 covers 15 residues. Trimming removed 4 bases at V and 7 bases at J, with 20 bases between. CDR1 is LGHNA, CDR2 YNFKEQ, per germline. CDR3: CASSPMTFPVGEQYF. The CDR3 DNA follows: TGTGCCAGCAGCCCCATGACCTTTCCGGTCGGGGAGCAGTACTTC.

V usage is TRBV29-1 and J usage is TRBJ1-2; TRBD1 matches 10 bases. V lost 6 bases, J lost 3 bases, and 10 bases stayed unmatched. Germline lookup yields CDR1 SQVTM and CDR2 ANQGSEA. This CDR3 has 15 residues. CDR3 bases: TGCAGCGTCCTCGGACAGGGGGTAAATGACTATGGCTACACCTTC. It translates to CSVLGQGVNDYGYTF.

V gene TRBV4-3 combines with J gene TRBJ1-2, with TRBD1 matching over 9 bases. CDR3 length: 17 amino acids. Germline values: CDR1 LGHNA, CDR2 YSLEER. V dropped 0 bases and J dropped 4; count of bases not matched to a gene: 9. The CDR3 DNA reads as TGCGCCAGCAGCCAAGATGGGGGACAGGGTTTCGGCTATGGCTACACCTTC. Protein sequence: CASSQDGGQGFGYGYTF.

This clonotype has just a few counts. For the CDR3, the DNA is TGTGCCAGCAGCCAACTTGACCGGGCTCTAAACTATGGCTACACCTTC. This encodes CASSQLDRALNYGYTF. This sequence joins TRBV3-1 and TRBJ1-2; D gene ambiguous. The CDR3 totals 16 residues. The germline gives CDR1 LGHDT, CDR2 YNNKEL (reference sequence). With 2 bases removed from V and 2 bases from J, the gap between germline ends came to 15 bases.

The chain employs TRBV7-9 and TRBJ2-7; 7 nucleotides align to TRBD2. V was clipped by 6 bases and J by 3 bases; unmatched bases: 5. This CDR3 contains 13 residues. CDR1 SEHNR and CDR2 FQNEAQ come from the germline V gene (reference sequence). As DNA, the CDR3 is TGTGCCAGCAGAGCGGGACGCTACTACGAGCAGTACTTC. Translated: CASRAGRYYEQYF.

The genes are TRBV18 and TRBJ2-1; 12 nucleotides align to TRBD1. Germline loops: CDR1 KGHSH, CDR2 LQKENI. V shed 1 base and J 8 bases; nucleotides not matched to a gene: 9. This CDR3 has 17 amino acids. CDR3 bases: TGTGCCAGCTCACCACAGCGCCCGGGACAGGGGGCCTATGAGCAGTTCTTC. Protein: CASSPQRPGQGAYEQFF.

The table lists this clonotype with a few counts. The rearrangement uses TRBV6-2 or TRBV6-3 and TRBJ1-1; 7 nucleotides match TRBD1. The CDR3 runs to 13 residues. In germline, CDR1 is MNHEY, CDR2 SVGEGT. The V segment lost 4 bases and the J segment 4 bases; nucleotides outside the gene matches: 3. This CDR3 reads CASSWGQFTEAFF. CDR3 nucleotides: TGTGCCAGCAGTTGGGGACAGTTCACTGAAGCTTTCTTT.

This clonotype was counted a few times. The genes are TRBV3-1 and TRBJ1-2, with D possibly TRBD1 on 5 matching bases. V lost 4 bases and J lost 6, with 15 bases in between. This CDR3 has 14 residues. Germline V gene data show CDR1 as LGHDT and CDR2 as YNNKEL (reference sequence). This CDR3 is CASSPNTGLDGYTF. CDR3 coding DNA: TGTGCCAGCAGCCCGAACACAGGTCTCGATGGCTACACCTTC.

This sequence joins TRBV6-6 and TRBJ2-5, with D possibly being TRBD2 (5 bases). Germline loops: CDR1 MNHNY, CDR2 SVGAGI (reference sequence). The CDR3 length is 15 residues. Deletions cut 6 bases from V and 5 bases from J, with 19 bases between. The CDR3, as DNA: TGTGCCAGCAGGCCCACGAGGGCGCAGGAGGAGACCCAGTACTTC. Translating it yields CASRPTRAQEETQYF.

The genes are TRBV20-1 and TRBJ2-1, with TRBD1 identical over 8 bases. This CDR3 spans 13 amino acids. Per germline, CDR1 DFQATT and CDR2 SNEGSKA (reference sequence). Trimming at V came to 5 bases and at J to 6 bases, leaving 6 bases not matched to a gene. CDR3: CSADRTGPNEQFF. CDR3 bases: TGCAGTGCTGACCGGACAGGGCCCAATGAGCAGTTCTTC.

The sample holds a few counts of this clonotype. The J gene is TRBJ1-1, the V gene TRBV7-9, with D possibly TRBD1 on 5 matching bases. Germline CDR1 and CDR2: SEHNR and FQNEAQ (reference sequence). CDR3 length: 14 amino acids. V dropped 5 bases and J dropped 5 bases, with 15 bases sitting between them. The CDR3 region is CASSLIFGGTEAFF. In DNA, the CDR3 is TGTGCCAGCAGCCTAATATTTGGGGGGACTGAAGCTTTCTTT. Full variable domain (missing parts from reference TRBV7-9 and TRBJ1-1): DTGVSQNPRHKITKRGQNVTFRCDPISEHNRLYWYRQTLGQGPEFLTYFQNEAQLEKSRLLSDRFSAERPKGSFSTLEIQRTEQGDSAMYLCASSLIFGGTEAFFGQGTRLTVV.

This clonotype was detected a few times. The CDR3 nucleotides read TGTGCCAGCAGCCAAGAGTGGCTAGCGGGAGCCTACGAGCAGTACTTC. It encodes CASSQEWLAGAYEQYF. J is TRBJ2-7 and V is TRBV4-2; 10 bases map to TRBD2. Per germline, CDR1 LGHNA and CDR2 YNFKEQ. This CDR3 region has 16 residues. V was pared by 0 bases and J by 2 bases, with 4 bases of the junction left unmatched.

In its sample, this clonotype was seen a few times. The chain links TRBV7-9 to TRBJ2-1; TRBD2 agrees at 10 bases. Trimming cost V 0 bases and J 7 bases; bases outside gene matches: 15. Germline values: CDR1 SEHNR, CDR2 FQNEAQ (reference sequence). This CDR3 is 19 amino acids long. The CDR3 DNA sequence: TGTGCCAGCAGCTTAGCATGGGACTTACTAGCGGGACGCCAAAATGAGCAGTTCTTC. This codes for CASSLAWDLLAGRQNEQFF.

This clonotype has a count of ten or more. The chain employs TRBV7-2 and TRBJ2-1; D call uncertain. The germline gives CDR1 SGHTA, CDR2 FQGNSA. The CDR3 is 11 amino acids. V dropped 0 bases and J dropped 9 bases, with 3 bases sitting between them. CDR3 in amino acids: CASSLAPEQFF. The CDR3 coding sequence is TGTGCCAGCAGCTTAGCGCCTGAGCAGTTCTTC.